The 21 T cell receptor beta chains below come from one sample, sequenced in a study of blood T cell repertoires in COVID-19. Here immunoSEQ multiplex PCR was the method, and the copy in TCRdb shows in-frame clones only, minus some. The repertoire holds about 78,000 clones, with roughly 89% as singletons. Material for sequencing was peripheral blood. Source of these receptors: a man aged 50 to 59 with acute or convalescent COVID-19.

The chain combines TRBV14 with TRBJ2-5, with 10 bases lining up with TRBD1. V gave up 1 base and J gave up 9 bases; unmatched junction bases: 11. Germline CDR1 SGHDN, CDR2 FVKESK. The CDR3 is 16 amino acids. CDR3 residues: CASSQVEGQGRTSQYF. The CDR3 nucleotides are TGTGCCAGCAGCCAAGTTGAGGGACAGGGGAGGACGTCCCAGTACTTC.

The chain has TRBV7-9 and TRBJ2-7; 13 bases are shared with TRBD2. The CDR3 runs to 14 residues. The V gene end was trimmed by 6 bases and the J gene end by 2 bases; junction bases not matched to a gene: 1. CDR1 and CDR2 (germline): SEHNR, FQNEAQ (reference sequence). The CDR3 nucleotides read TGTGCCAGCAGTACTAGCGGGAGGGCCTACGAGCAGTACTTC. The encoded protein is CASSTSGRAYEQYF.

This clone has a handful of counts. The CDR3 nucleotides are TGTGCCACCAGTGATTCCGGACTCGCTCAGCCCCAGCATTTT. Its protein product is CATSDSGLAQPQHF. This chain connects TRBV24-1 to TRBJ1-5; the D is unclear. CDR3 length: 14 residues. V was trimmed by 2 bases and J by 6 bases, leaving 10 bases between them. From germline, CDR1 is KGHDR and CDR2 SFDVKD.

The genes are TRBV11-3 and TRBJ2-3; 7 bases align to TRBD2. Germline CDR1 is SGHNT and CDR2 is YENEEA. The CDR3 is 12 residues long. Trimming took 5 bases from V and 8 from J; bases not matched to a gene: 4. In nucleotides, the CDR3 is TGTGCCAGCAGCCAAACGGGAGGTACGCAGTATTTT. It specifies CASSQTGGTQYF.

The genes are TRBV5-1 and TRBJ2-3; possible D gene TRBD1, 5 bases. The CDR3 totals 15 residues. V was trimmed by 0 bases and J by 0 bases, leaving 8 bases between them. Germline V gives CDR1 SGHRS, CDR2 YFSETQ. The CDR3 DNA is TGCGCCAGCAGCTTGGAGACAGCTAGCACAGATACGCAGTATTTT. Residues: CASSLETASTDTQYF. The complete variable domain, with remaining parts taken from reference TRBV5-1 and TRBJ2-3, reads KAGVTQTPRYLIKTRGQQVTLSCSPISGHRSVSWYQQTPGQGLQFLFEYFSETQRNKGNFPGRFSGRQFSNSRSEMNVSTLELGDSALYLCASSLETASTDTQYFGPGTRLTVL.

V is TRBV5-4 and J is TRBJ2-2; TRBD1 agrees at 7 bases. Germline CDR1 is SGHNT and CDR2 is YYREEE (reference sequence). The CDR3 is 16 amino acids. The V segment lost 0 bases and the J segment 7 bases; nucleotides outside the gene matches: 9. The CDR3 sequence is CASSLGGQREGGELFF. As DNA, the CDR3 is TGTGCCAGCAGCTTGGGGGGACAGAGAGAGGGCGGGGAGCTGTTTTTT.

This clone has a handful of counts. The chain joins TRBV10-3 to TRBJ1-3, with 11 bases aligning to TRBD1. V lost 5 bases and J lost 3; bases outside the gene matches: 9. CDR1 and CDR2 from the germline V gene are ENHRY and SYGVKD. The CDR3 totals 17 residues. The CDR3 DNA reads TGTGCCATCAGTCCGCGTGGGGACAGGGGGAGTGGAAACACCATATATTTT. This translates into CAISPRGDRGSGNTIYF.

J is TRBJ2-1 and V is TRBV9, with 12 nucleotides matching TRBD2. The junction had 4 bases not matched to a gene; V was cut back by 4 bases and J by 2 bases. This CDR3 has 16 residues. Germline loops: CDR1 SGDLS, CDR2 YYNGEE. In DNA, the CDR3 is TGTGCCAGCAGCCACCGGACTAGCGGGACCTACAATGAGCAGTTCTTC. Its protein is CASSHRTSGTYNEQFF.

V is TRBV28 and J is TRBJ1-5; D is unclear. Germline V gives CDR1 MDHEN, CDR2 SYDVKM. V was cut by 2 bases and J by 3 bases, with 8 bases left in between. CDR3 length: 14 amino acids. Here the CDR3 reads CASSLRGNNQPQHF. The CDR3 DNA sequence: TGTGCCAGCAGTTTACGGGGTAACAATCAGCCCCAGCATTTT.

The CDR3 region is CASRLERTGIRDSYNEQFF. In DNA, the CDR3 is TGTGCAAGTCGCTTAGAGAGGACAGGGATCCGGGACTCATACAATGAGCAGTTCTTC. The genes are TRBV12-2 and TRBJ2-1; no DNA check was done on the table's D call, TRBD1. TRBV12-2 is a documented pseudogene. The CDR3 has 19 residues.

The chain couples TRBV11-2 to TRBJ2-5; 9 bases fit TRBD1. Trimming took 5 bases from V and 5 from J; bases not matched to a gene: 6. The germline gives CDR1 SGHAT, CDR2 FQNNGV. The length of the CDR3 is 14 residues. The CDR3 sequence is CASSPTDRGETQYF. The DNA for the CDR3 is TGTGCCAGCAGCCCGACGGACAGGGGTGAGACCCAGTACTTC. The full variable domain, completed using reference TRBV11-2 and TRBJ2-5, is EAGVAQSPRYKIIEKRQSVAFWCNPISGHATLYWYQQILGQGPKLLIQFQNNGVVDDSQLPKDRFSAERLKGVDSTLKIQPAKLEDSAVYLCASSPTDRGETQYFGPGTRLLVL.

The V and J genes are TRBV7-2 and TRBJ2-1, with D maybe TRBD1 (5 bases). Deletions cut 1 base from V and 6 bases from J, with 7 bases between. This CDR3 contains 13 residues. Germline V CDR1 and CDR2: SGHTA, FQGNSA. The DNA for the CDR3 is TGTGCCAGCAGCTTAGGGGGCAGCAATGAGCAGTTCTTC. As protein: CASSLGGSNEQFF.

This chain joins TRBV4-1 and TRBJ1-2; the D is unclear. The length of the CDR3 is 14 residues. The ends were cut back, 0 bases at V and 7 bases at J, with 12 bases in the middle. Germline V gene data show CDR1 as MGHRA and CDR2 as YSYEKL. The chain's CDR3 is CASSQDGATGGYTF. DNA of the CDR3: TGCGCCAGCAGCCAAGATGGTGCGACGGGTGGCTACACCTTC.

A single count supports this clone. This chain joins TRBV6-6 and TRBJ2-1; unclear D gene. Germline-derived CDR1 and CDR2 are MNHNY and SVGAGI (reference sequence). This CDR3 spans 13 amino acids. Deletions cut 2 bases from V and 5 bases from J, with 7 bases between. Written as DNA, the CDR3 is TGTGCCAGCAGTTACGCGGAAGACAATGAGCAGTTCTTC. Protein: CASSYAEDNEQFF.

The CDR3 nucleotides read TGTGCCAGCCCCGAAACTAGCGGGAGGCCCTGGAATGAGCAGTTCTTC. This translates into CASPETSGRPWNEQFF. V usage is TRBV7-9 and J usage is TRBJ2-1, with 12 bases aligning to TRBD2. The CDR3 is 16 residues long. The trim removed 8 bases at V and 7 bases at J, leaving 12 bases unmatched. Germline V gene lookup returns CDR1 SEHNR and CDR2 FQNEAQ (reference sequence).

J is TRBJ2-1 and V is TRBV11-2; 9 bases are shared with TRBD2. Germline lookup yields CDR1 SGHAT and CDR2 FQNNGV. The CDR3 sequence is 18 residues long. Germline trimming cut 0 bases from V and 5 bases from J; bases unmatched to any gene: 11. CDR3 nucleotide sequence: TGTGCCAGCAGCTTAGAGCCGGGTAGCGGGGGCCTTAACAATGAGCAGTTCTTC. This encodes CASSLEPGSGGLNNEQFF.

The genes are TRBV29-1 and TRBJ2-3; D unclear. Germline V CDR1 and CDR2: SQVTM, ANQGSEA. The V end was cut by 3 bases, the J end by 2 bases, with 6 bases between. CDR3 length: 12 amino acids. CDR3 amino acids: CSVEASTDTQYF. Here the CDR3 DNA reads TGCAGCGTTGAGGCTTCCACAGATACGCAGTATTTT.

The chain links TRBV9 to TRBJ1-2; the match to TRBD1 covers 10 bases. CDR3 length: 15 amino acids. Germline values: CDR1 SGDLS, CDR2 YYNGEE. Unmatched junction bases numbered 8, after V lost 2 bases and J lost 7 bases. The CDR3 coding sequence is TGTGCCAGCAGCGTCTGGGACAGGGGATATTCTGGCTACACCTTC. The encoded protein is CASSVWDRGYSGYTF.

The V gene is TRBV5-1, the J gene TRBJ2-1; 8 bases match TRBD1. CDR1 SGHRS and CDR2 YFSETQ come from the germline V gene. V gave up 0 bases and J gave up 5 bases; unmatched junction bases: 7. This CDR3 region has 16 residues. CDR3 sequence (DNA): TGCGCCAGCAGCTTGGCCGGGCAGGGGGCCCACAATGAGCAGTTCTTC. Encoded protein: CASSLAGQGAHNEQFF.

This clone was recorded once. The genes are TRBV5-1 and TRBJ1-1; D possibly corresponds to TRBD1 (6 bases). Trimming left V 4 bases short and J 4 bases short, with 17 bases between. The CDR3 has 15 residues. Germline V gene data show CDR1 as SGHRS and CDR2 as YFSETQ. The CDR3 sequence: CASSPSLAGATEAFF. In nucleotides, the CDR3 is TGCGCCAGCAGCCCCTCGCTCGCAGGGGCCACTGAAGCTTTCTTT.

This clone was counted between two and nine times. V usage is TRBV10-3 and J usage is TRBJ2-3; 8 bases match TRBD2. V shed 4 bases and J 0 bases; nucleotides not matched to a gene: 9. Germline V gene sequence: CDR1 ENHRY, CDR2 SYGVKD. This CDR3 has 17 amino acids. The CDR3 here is CAISGGSGVTSTDTQYF. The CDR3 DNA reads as TGTGCCATCAGTGGGGGTAGCGGGGTCACTAGCACAGATACGCAGTATTTT.